This passage covers 22 T cell receptor beta chains from one sample sequenced in a study of cytomegalovirus exposure and HLA in healthy donors. The PCR ran on 60 Vbeta and 13 Jbeta primers. The table came from immunoSEQ multiplex PCR; TCRdb's copy has only in-frame clones and leaves some out. The table lists roughly 110,000 clones, 60% to 75% of them singletons, with around 2.8% in the top ten. Sequencing was performed on PBMCs. These receptor sequences come from a male donor in good health and CMV-seropositive.

This clone occurred once. This chain joins TRBV7-6 and TRBJ1-2; D perhaps matches TRBD1 (6 bases). With 1 base removed from V and 1 base from J, the gap between germline ends came to 13 bases. Germline lookup yields CDR1 SGHVS and CDR2 FNYEAQ. The CDR3 is made up of 16 amino acids. The CDR3 nucleotides read TGTGCCAGCAGCTTAGGGGACAAGAGCGGTAACTATGGCTACACCTTC. This codes for CASSLGDKSGNYGYTF. The full variable domain, rest sourced from reference TRBV7-6 and TRBJ1-2, is GAGVSQSPRYKVTKRGQDVALRCDPISGHVSLYWYRQALGQGPEFLTYFNYEAQQDKSGLPNDRFSAERPEGSISTLTIQRTEQRDSAMYRCASSLGDKSGNYGYTFGSGTRLTVV.

The genes are TRBV30 and TRBJ1-4; 7 bases are shared with TRBD1. V was clipped by 3 bases and J by 4 bases; unmatched bases: 5. The CDR3 covers 14 residues. Germline V lookup: CDR1 GTSNPN, CDR2 SVGIG (reference sequence). The CDR3 reads CAWRGDRFNEKLFF. The DNA for the CDR3 is TGTGCCTGGAGGGGGGACAGATTTAATGAAAAACTGTTTTTT.

Only a few counts were recorded for this clone. This chain uses TRBV14 with TRBJ2-5, with D tentatively TRBD2 (6 bases). Trimming took off 3 bases at V and 0 bases at J, with 11 bases between the two ends. The germline gives CDR1 SGHDN, CDR2 FVKESK. This CDR3 has 15 amino acids. The CDR3 DNA sequence: TGTGCCAGCAGCCATGTTTGGGACTACCAAGAGACCCAGTACTTC. As protein: CASSHVWDYQETQYF.

The chain is built from TRBV9 and TRBJ2-1, with 8 bases that match TRBD2. CDR1 and CDR2 (germline): SGDLS, YYNGEE. V gave up 6 bases and J gave up 10 bases; unmatched junction bases: 21. This CDR3 has 17 residues. The CDR3, as DNA: TGTGCCAGCATCTACAAGAGCGGGAGACTAGACCGAACAGAGCAGTTCTTC. It codes for CASIYKSGRLDRTEQFF.

This clone appeared a few times. V is TRBV19 and J is TRBJ1-2; 8 nucleotides agree with TRBD1. Germline CDR1 and CDR2: LNHDA and SQIVND (reference sequence). The J segment lost 6 bases and the V segment lost 2 bases, leaving 5 bases of the junction unmatched. This CDR3 spans 14 amino acids. As DNA, the CDR3 is TGTGCCAGTAGTATACAGGGGGCGTTAAATGGCTACACCTTC. Amino acids: CASSIQGALNGYTF.

This clone showed up just a few times. The genes are TRBV30 and TRBJ1-5, with 8 bases matching TRBD1. The CDR3 length is 17 residues. Germline CDR1 is GTSNPN and CDR2 is SVGIG (reference sequence). The J segment lost 0 bases and the V segment lost 0 bases, leaving 7 bases of the junction unmatched. CDR3 residues: CAWSVGTGGTSNQPQHF. The CDR3 region has the DNA TGTGCCTGGAGTGTAGGGACAGGCGGAACTAGCAATCAGCCCCAGCATTTT.

The J gene is TRBJ2-7, the V gene TRBV6-1, with D maybe TRBD2 (6 bases). Germline CDR1 is MNHNS and CDR2 is SASEGT. Trimming took off 3 bases at V and 4 bases at J, with 16 bases between the two ends. This CDR3 has 15 residues. In DNA, the CDR3 is TGTGCCAGCAGTGACCAAGGACGAGCGGGTTACGAGCAGTACTTC. It specifies CASSDQGRAGYEQYF.

This sequence joins TRBV5-6 and TRBJ2-3; 10 bases align to TRBD2. This CDR3 spans 16 amino acids. The junction had 2 bases not matched to a gene; V was cut back by 0 bases and J by 1 base. Looked up from germline, CDR1 is SGHDT and CDR2 is YYEEEE. CDR3 in amino acids: CASSLGLAGRTDTQYF. CDR3 DNA sequence: TGTGCCAGCAGCTTGGGACTAGCGGGTCGCACAGATACGCAGTATTTT.

The chain carries TRBV5-4 and TRBJ1-5, with 7 bases that match TRBD1. V was pared by 4 bases and J by 6 bases, with 7 bases of the junction left unmatched. The CDR3 length is 14 residues. CDR1 is SGHNT, CDR2 YYREEE, per germline (reference sequence). As DNA, the CDR3 is TGTGCCAGCAGCCAAGACAGGGAAAGTCAGCCCCAGCATTTT. It encodes CASSQDRESQPQHF.

This chain uses TRBV5-5 with TRBJ1-5; TRBD1 agrees at 7 bases. CDR3 length: 15 residues. Trimming cost V 2 bases and J 4 bases; bases outside gene matches: 6. Germline CDR1 and CDR2: SGHKS and YYEKEE (reference sequence). The CDR3 loop reads CASSLDRAGNQPQHF. CDR3 DNA: TGTGCCAGCAGCTTAGACAGGGCGGGAAATCAGCCCCAGCATTTT.

The V and J genes are TRBV29-1 and TRBJ2-1; TRBD2 aligns across 14 bases. The CDR3 covers 16 residues. From germline, CDR1 is SQVTM and CDR2 ANQGSEA. V was pared by 6 bases and J by 5 bases, with 9 bases of the junction left unmatched. CDR3 nucleotides: TGCAGCGTCGTAAATCCGGGACTAGCGGGGGACAATGAGCAGTTCTTC. Its translation is CSVVNPGLAGDNEQFF.

This chain connects TRBV9 to TRBJ2-7; no clear D gene. Germline CDR1 is SGDLS and CDR2 is YYNGEE. This CDR3 has 14 amino acids. V lost 0 bases and J 1 base, leaving 8 bases between the germline ends. The CDR3 region is CASSVGQYSYEQYF. Here the CDR3 DNA reads TGTGCCAGCAGCGTAGGGCAGTATTCCTACGAGCAGTACTTC.

This clone is a singleton in its sample. The chain recombines TRBV5-4 with TRBJ1-6; no definite D call. The V gene's germline CDR1 is SGHNT and CDR2 YYREEE (reference sequence). V was pared by 4 bases and J by 5 bases, with 4 bases between. This CDR3 spans 12 amino acids. CDR3 DNA: TGTGCCAGCAGCCAGAATAATTCACCCCTCCACTTT. Amino acids: CASSQNNSPLHF.

V gene TRBV5-1 combines with J gene TRBJ1-2; 7 bases are shared with TRBD1. The CDR3 length is 14 residues. After removal of 5 bases from V and 8 bases from J, the junction contained 12 bases not matched to a gene. Germline V CDR1 and CDR2: SGHRS, YFSETQ. In DNA, the CDR3 is TGCGCCAGCAGATTGACAGGGACGGGCAGCGGCTACACCTTC. Its protein product is CASRLTGTGSGYTF.

The chain employs TRBV9 and TRBJ2-2; 7 bases fit TRBD2. This CDR3 is 14 amino acids long. Germline loops: CDR1 SGDLS, CDR2 YYNGEE. Germline trimming cut 4 bases from V and 2 bases from J; bases unmatched to any gene: 2. This CDR3 reads CASSPGGNTGELFF. CDR3 bases: TGTGCCAGCAGCCCGGGAGGCAACACCGGGGAGCTGTTTTTT.

The chain combines TRBV7-6 with TRBJ1-1; 9 bases line up with TRBD1. Germline V lookup: CDR1 SGHVS, CDR2 FNYEAQ. This CDR3 region has 15 residues. V gave up 5 bases and J gave up 0 bases; unmatched junction bases: 4. CDR3 coding DNA: TGTGCCAGCAGCGGCCGGACAGGGGTGAACACTGAAGCTTTCTTT. It is translated as CASSGRTGVNTEAFF.

The rearrangement links TRBV18 to TRBJ1-4, with 9 bases matching TRBD1. Germline V gene sequence: CDR1 KGHSH, CDR2 LQKENI. Unmatched junction bases numbered 4, after V lost 3 bases and J lost 8 bases. This CDR3 spans 14 amino acids. This CDR3 is CASSPDRGEEKLFF. CDR3 coding DNA: TGTGCCAGCTCACCTGACAGGGGGGAGGAAAAACTGTTTTTT.

The chain carries TRBV5-1 and TRBJ2-5; 12 bases map to TRBD2. Germline V gene sequence: CDR1 SGHRS, CDR2 YFSETQ. The J segment lost 4 bases and the V segment lost 4 bases, leaving 11 bases of the junction unmatched. The CDR3 extends over 17 amino acids. The CDR3: CASSLLPSGRGGETQYF. The CDR3 nucleotides read TGCGCCAGCAGCCTCCTACCTAGCGGGAGGGGAGGAGAGACCCAGTACTTC.

The rearrangement joins TRBV14 to TRBJ2-1, with D possibly matching TRBD2 (5 bases). This CDR3 is 13 amino acids long. With 4 bases removed from V and 4 bases from J, the gap between germline ends came to 8 bases. Germline lookup yields CDR1 SGHDN and CDR2 FVKESK. The CDR3 protein is CASSRRGYNEQFF. The CDR3 DNA sequence: TGTGCCAGCAGCCGTCGGGGTTACAATGAGCAGTTCTTC.

The chain uses TRBV5-8 and TRBJ1-4, with D unclear. The V end was cut by 3 bases, the J end by 8 bases, with 14 bases between. Germline V gene lookup returns CDR1 SGHTS and CDR2 YDEGEE. CDR3 length equals 14 residues. CDR3 DNA sequence: TGTGCCAGCAGCTCTTGGTATTTGGAGGAAAAACTGTTTTTT. It specifies CASSSWYLEEKLFF.

This clone was found a few times. The chain is built from TRBV28 and TRBJ1-5, with 8 nucleotides matching TRBD1. Losses at the gene ends were 0 bases for V and 6 bases for J; bases not matched to a gene: 4. In germline, CDR1 is MDHEN, CDR2 SYDVKM. The CDR3 consists of 15 residues. CDR3 loop: CASSLWDRAGQPQHF. CDR3 nucleotide sequence: TGTGCCAGCAGTTTATGGGACAGGGCTGGTCAGCCCCAGCATTTT.

This clone was counted a few times. This chain connects TRBV2 to TRBJ2-3; a weak D match, TRBD2 (7 bases). Between the trimmed V and J ends, which lost 7 bases and 6 bases, there was a span of 17 bases. This CDR3 is 14 amino acids long. The germline V gene encodes CDR1 SNHLY and CDR2 FYNNEI. The CDR3 reads CASTPRGGYDTQYF. CDR3 DNA sequence: TGTGCCAGCACCCCAAGGGGGGGGTACGATACGCAGTATTTT. Supplemented by reference TRBV2 and TRBJ2-3, the full variable domain reads EPEVTQTPSHQVTQMGQEVILRCVPISNHLYFYWYRQILGQKVEFLVSFYNNEISEKSEIFDDQFSVERPDGSNFTLKIRSTKLEDSAMYFCASTPRGGYDTQYFGPGTRLTVL.